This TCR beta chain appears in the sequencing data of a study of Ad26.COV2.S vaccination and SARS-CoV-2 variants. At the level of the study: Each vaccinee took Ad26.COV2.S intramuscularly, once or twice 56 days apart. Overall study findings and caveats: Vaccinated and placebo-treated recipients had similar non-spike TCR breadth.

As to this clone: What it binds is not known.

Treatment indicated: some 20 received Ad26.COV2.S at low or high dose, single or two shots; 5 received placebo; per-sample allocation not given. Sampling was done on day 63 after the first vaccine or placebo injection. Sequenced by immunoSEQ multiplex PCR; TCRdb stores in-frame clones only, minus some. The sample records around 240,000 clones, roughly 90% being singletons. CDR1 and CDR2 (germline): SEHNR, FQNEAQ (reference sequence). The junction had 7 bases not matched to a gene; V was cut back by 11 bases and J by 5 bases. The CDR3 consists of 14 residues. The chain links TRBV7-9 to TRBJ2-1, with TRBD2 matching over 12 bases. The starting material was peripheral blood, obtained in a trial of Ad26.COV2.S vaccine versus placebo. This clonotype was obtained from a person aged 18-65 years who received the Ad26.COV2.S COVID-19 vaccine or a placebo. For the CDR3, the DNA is TGTGCCGGATGGACTAGCGGGGCTAACAATGAGCAGTTCTTC. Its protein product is CAGWTSGANNEQFF.